The 28 T cell receptor beta chains given below trace back to one sample, sequenced in a study of vaccination effects on CD4 cells after COVID-19. Sequenced by immunoSEQ multiplex PCR; TCRdb stores in-frame clones only, minus some. The data show tens of thousands of clones, 70% to 85% seen once. Peptide-pool stimulation followed by sequencing identified expanded antigen-specific CD4+ clonotypes in the ViraFEST assay. CD4+ T cells were isolated after approximately 10 days of culture. SARS-CoV-2 infection was confirmed by PCR in the person between March and December 2020. No antigen is known for these receptors. This material consisted of CD4+ T cells from PBMCs cultured with a peptide pool, taken before COVID-19 vaccination. The receptors shown here come from a human donor who had a prior SARS-CoV-2 infection.

The gene calls are TRBV6-5 and TRBJ2-7, with TRBD2 matching 7 bases. The V gene's germline CDR1 is MNHEY and CDR2 SVGAGI. The CDR3 loop spans 14 amino acids. The trim removed 7 bases at V and 3 bases at J, leaving 9 bases unmatched. The chain's CDR3 is CASTLGASGYEQYF. In DNA, the CDR3 is TGTGCCAGCACCCTTGGGGCTAGCGGCTACGAGCAGTACTTC.

V gene TRBV29-1 combines with J gene TRBJ2-7, with D unclear. Germline V gene sequence: CDR1 SQVTM, CDR2 ANQGSEA. Trimming shortened V by 5 bases and J by 3 bases, and 11 bases separated the two germline ends. CDR3 length: 12 amino acids. This CDR3 is CSVMLGFYEQYF. For the CDR3, the DNA is TGCAGCGTTATGCTGGGATTCTACGAGCAGTACTTC.

This clone was seen only once. In nucleotides, the CDR3 is TGCAGTGCTAGTTCGGACTACTCCTACGAGCAGTACTTC. Amino acids: CSASSDYSYEQYF. The chain combines TRBV20-1 with TRBJ2-7, with a tentative D call TRBD2 (6 bases). With 3 bases removed from V and 0 bases from J, the gap between germline ends came to 9 bases. The CDR3 contains 13 residues. The germline gives CDR1 DFQATT, CDR2 SNEGSKA (reference sequence).

The sample holds one count of this clone. The chain has TRBV3-1 (or the pseudogene TRBV3-2) and TRBJ2-1; unclear D gene. Between the trimmed V and J ends, which lost 4 bases and 2 bases, there was a span of 3 bases. The CDR3 has 12 amino acids. CDR1 LGHDT and CDR2 YNNKEL come from the germline V gene (reference sequence). The CDR3 coding sequence is TGTGCCAGCAGCCTAGCCTACAATGAGCAGTTCTTC. Translated, it gives CASSLAYNEQFF.

The chain has TRBV9 and TRBJ1-1; weak D call: TRBD1 (5 bases). Germline values: CDR1 SGDLS, CDR2 YYNGEE. Between the trimmed V and J ends, which lost 0 bases and 4 bases, there was a span of 16 bases. This CDR3 has 16 residues. The CDR3 DNA reads TGTGCCAGCAGCGTAGGGGGCTCCGTTAGGTTCACTGAAGCTTTCTTT. This codes for CASSVGGSVRFTEAFF.

This chain uses TRBV4-3 with TRBJ2-7; D possibly matches TRBD1 or TRBD2 (6 bases each). V was cut by 4 bases and J by 0 bases, with 19 bases left in between. This CDR3 is built from 17 residues. The germline V gene has CDR1 LGHNA and CDR2 YSLEER. This CDR3 reads CASSPSNSGASSYEQYF. As DNA, the CDR3 is TGCGCCAGCAGCCCGTCGAATTCGGGGGCATCCTCCTACGAGCAGTACTTC.

V usage is TRBV20-1 and J usage is TRBJ2-1; D not certain. Trimming left V 3 bases short and J 3 bases short, with 9 bases between. The CDR3 runs to 13 residues. Germline CDR1 reads DFQATT; CDR2 reads SNEGSKA (reference sequence). In nucleotides, the CDR3 is TGCAGTGCTAGTTCCAGCATCTACAATGAGCAGTTCTTC. This translates into CSASSSIYNEQFF.

This clone was counted once. The chain joins TRBV7-9 to TRBJ1-2; D is perhaps TRBD1 (5 bases). The CDR3 runs to 12 residues. Trimming took off 8 bases at V and 10 bases at J, with 17 bases between the two ends. Germline V gene lookup returns CDR1 SEHNR and CDR2 FQNEAQ (reference sequence). The CDR3 nucleotides are TGTGCCAGCGCCCTCGGGTACGGACACTACACCTTC. Residues: CASALGYGHYTF.

The rearrangement uses TRBV12-3 or TRBV12-4 and TRBJ2-1; D uncertain. The CDR3 is 13 residues long. The V and J ends lost 2 bases and 7 bases respectively, with 9 bases between them. CDR3 loop: CASSLRFGNEQFF. Written as DNA, the CDR3 is TGTGCCAGCAGTTTAAGGTTTGGGAATGAGCAGTTCTTC.

The V call is TRBV7-2, the J call TRBJ2-1; no reliable D call. CDR1 is SGHTA, CDR2 FQGNSA, per germline. V dropped 5 bases and J dropped 0 bases, with 17 bases sitting between them. This CDR3 is built from 17 residues. This CDR3 reads CASSIVASMHSYNEQFF. CDR3 nucleotide sequence: TGTGCCAGCAGCATAGTGGCCAGTATGCACTCCTACAATGAGCAGTTCTTC.

The chain couples TRBV7-9 to TRBJ1-4; no firm D call. V was shortened by 2 bases and J by 7 bases, with 11 bases between the two germline ends. CDR3 size: 14 residues. Germline CDR1 is SEHNR and CDR2 is FQNEAQ (reference sequence). Here the CDR3 DNA reads TGTGCCAGCAGCTTACAGGCTCGAGGTGAAAAACTGTTTTTT. Protein sequence: CASSLQARGEKLFF.

The gene calls are TRBV7-3 and TRBJ2-5; 7 nucleotides agree with TRBD2. V was pared by 3 bases and J by 2 bases, with 0 bases of the junction left unmatched. Germline V gene lookup returns CDR1 SGHTA and CDR2 FQGTGA. This CDR3 has 13 residues. The CDR3 bases are TGTGCCAGCAGCTTCGGGGGGCAAGAGACCCAGTACTTC. Translated: CASSFGGQETQYF.

The V and J genes are TRBV24-1 and TRBJ2-5; D is ambiguous. Trimming shortened V by 2 bases and J by 4 bases, and 10 bases separated the two germline ends. The V gene's germline CDR1 is KGHDR and CDR2 SFDVKD. This CDR3 contains 14 residues. The CDR3 loop reads CATSDSGAVETQYF. CDR3 coding DNA: TGTGCCACCAGTGATTCAGGTGCAGTAGAGACCCAGTACTTC.

This chain joins TRBV7-6 and TRBJ2-5; TRBD1 might be the D (5 bases). CDR3 size: 16 residues. Per germline, CDR1 SGHVS and CDR2 FNYEAQ. V lost 6 bases to trimming and J lost 3 bases, with 20 bases between them. DNA of the CDR3: TGTGCCAGCAGGTTACGAGTTGACAGCCCAAAAGAGACCCAGTACTTC. Its translation is CASRLRVDSPKETQYF.

The V and J genes are TRBV2 and TRBJ1-5; tentative D call: TRBD1 (5 bases). This CDR3 spans 16 amino acids. CDR1 SNHLY and CDR2 FYNNEI come from the germline V gene. Trimming cost V 4 bases and J 2 bases, with 15 bases left between them. CDR3 nucleotide sequence: TGTGCCAGCAGTGGGGTCGGGGGTAGGGGCAATCAGCCCCAGCATTTT. Encoded protein: CASSGVGGRGNQPQHF.

This sequence joins TRBV10-3 and TRBJ1-2, with 8 bases that match TRBD1. The ends lost 3 bases at V and 10 bases at J; junction bases unmatched: 13. This CDR3 contains 15 residues. Germline CDR1 reads ENHRY; CDR2 reads SYGVKD. DNA for the CDR3: TGTGCCATCAGTGACCACGGACAGGGTATTCGTGACTACACCTTC. This translates into CAISDHGQGIRDYTF.

The V gene is TRBV7-8, the J gene TRBJ1-2; D not resolved. The CDR3 is 12 amino acids. The germline CDR1 and CDR2 sequences are SGHVS and FQNEAQ. V lost 5 bases to trimming and J lost 1 base, with 5 bases between them. The CDR3 coding sequence is TGTGCCAGCAGCCTACTTAACTATGGCTACACCTTC. Protein sequence: CASSLLNYGYTF. Together with reference TRBV7-8 and TRBJ1-2, the CDR3 gives the full variable domain: GAGVSQSPRYKVAKRGQDVALRCDPISGHVSLFWYQQALGQGPEFLTYFQNEAQLDKSGLPSDRFFAERPEGSVSTLKIQRTQQEDSAVYLCASSLLNYGYTFGSGTRLTVV.

The CDR3 reads CASSLDPSGGAEWQFF. In DNA, the CDR3 is TGTGCCAGCAGCTTAGATCCGAGCGGGGGGGCCGAGTGGCAGTTCTTC. The rearrangement links TRBV7-2 to TRBJ2-1; TRBD2 agrees at 10 bases. Germline CDR1 SGHTA, CDR2 FQGNSA. This CDR3 is 16 amino acids long. V lost 1 base to trimming and J lost 12 bases; unmatched junction nucleotides: 12.

This chain links TRBV9 with TRBJ2-5, with D possibly matching TRBD2 (6 bases). The CDR3 length is 15 residues. Germline V gene sequence: CDR1 SGDLS, CDR2 YYNGEE. The V end lost 4 bases, the J end lost 4 bases, and 17 bases lay between the germline ends. The CDR3 loop is CASSQGPWGGETQYF. The CDR3 DNA is TGTGCCAGCAGCCAGGGACCCTGGGGAGGAGAGACCCAGTACTTC.

The gene calls are TRBV18 and TRBJ1-6, with D hard to call. The germline gives CDR1 KGHSH, CDR2 LQKENI. This CDR3 has 13 residues. V was trimmed by 2 bases and J by 9 bases, leaving 8 bases between them. Here the CDR3 DNA reads TGTGCCAGCTCACCAGAGGAGATTTCACCCCTCCACTTT. Protein: CASSPEEISPLHF. The whole variable domain, remainder taken from reference TRBV18 and TRBJ1-6, is NAGVMQNPRHLVRRRGQEARLRCSPMKGHSHVYWYRQLPEEGLKFMVYLQKENIIDESGMPKERFSAEFPKEGPSILRIQQVVRGDSAAYFCASSPEEISPLHFGNGTRLTVT.

V and J are TRBV5-8 and TRBJ2-1; TRBD2 agrees at 14 bases. Germline V gene data show CDR1 as SGHTS and CDR2 as YDEGEE. The CDR3 is 16 amino acids. The V gene end was trimmed by 5 bases and the J gene end by 8 bases; junction bases not matched to a gene: 9. The CDR3 sequence is CASSLGLAGGGHEQFF. The CDR3 nucleotides are TGTGCCAGCAGTCTCGGACTAGCGGGAGGAGGCCATGAGCAGTTCTTC.

V gene TRBV7-3 combines with J gene TRBJ2-1; D is ambiguous. Germline V gene sequence: CDR1 SGHTA, CDR2 FQGTGA. This CDR3 is built from 12 residues. The V gene lost 2 bases and the J gene lost 3 bases, with 2 bases spanning the gap. CDR3 DNA: TGTGCCAGCAGCTTAGGCTACAATGAGCAGTTCTTC. Translated, it gives CASSLGYNEQFF.

The V and J genes are TRBV30 and TRBJ2-5; maybe TRBD1 (6 bases). This CDR3 contains 13 residues. Trimming pared 5 bases from V and 5 bases from J, leaving 15 bases between. In germline, CDR1 is GTSNPN, CDR2 SVGIG (reference sequence). DNA of the CDR3: TGTGCCTGGGACAGGATAAATTTGGAGACCCAGTACTTC. Translation: CAWDRINLETQYF.

This clone was counted only a few times. The chain carries TRBV7-9 and TRBJ2-7, with 10 nucleotides matching TRBD2. The CDR3 consists of 16 residues. With 1 base clipped from V and 3 bases from J, the junction kept 6 bases outside the gene matches. Germline CDR1 and CDR2: SEHNR and FQNEAQ (reference sequence). CDR3 nucleotide sequence: TGTGCCAGCAGCTTAGACGGGACTAGCGACAACTACGAGCAGTACTTC. As protein: CASSLDGTSDNYEQYF.

This chain links TRBV5-4 with TRBJ1-2; D not certain. The germline CDR1 and CDR2 sequences are SGHNT and YYREEE (reference sequence). This CDR3 has 14 residues. Trimming removed 3 bases at V and 4 bases at J, with 13 bases between. CDR3 nucleotide sequence: TGTGCCAGCAGCTCAGCTTTCGCCCTCTATGGCTACACCTTC. It is translated as CASSSAFALYGYTF.

This clone appeared once. V is TRBV11-2 and J is TRBJ2-1; no clear D gene. CDR1 is SGHAT and CDR2 is FQNNGV in the germline V gene. V gave up 4 bases and J gave up 8 bases, with 3 bases separating them. The CDR3 length is 10 residues. The DNA for the CDR3 is TGTGCCAGCAGCTGGGATGAGCAGTTCTTC. It specifies CASSWDEQFF.

This chain links TRBV30 with TRBJ2-2; 7 bases map to TRBD2. The CDR3 runs 15 residues. CDR1 is GTSNPN and CDR2 is SVGIG in the germline V gene (reference sequence). After removal of 4 bases from V and 7 bases from J, the junction contained 12 bases not matched to a gene. In DNA, the CDR3 is TGTGCCTGGATACAGGCGGGAGCCGTGCACGGGGAGCTGTTTTTT. Translated, it gives CAWIQAGAVHGELFF.

V and J are TRBV11-2 and TRBJ2-3; 12 nucleotides match TRBD2. CDR1 and CDR2 from the germline V gene are SGHAT and FQNNGV. The CDR3 has 16 residues. V shed 4 bases, J shed 6 bases, and the junction held 8 bases outside the gene matches. In DNA, the CDR3 is TGTGCCAGCAGCTCAAGAAGACTAGCGGGAGTTGATACGCAGTATTTT. Its protein is CASSSRRLAGVDTQYF.